This is a list of T cell receptor beta chains from one sample in a study of technical replicates of blood from several donors. The table came from immunoSEQ multiplex PCR; TCRdb's copy has only in-frame clones and leaves some out. The data hold tens of thousands of clones, with approximately 97% observed a single time. Material: T cells isolated from PBMCs. Receptor source: a human donor in good health. CDR3s include the opening cysteine and the closing phenylalanine or tryptophan. Fields, in order: CDR3 protein, J gene, V gene, clone size. Part of the rows lack a size; the others show once, few, many or a class for expanded clones.

cdr3_aa: CASSGEGGPDTQYF
j_call: TRBJ2-3
v_call: TRBV5-1
clone_size: -

cdr3_aa: CASTRQGPNTEAFF
j_call: TRBJ1-1
v_call: TRBV5-4
clone_size: -

cdr3_aa: CASRTNPGQIYEQYF
j_call: TRBJ2-7
v_call: TRBV28
clone_size: -

cdr3_aa: CASSLDRNNEKLFF
j_call: TRBJ1-4
v_call: TRBV7-9
clone_size: -

cdr3_aa: CAIREQGGAYNEQFF
j_call: TRBJ2-1
v_call: TRBV10-3
clone_size: -

cdr3_aa: CASSARGQGVPTEAFF
j_call: TRBJ1-1
v_call: TRBV6-6
clone_size: -

cdr3_aa: CASRPGTSGATDTQYF
j_call: TRBJ2-3
v_call: TRBV19
clone_size: -

cdr3_aa: CASSPLGGEQYF
j_call: TRBJ2-7
v_call: TRBV11-2
clone_size: -

cdr3_aa: CASSIRGHELEGTEAFF
j_call: TRBJ1-1
v_call: TRBV27
clone_size: -

cdr3_aa: CVRSLSGTSLYEQYF
j_call: TRBJ2-7
v_call: TRBV7-5
clone_size: -

cdr3_aa: CASRTSGETQYF
j_call: TRBJ2-5
v_call: TRBV2
clone_size: -

cdr3_aa: CASSSQEEQYF
j_call: TRBJ2-7
v_call: TRBV6-5
clone_size: -

cdr3_aa: CASSLDGEDRYGYTF
j_call: TRBJ1-2
v_call: TRBV5-1
clone_size: -

cdr3_aa: CASSEGPGANQPQHF
j_call: TRBJ1-5
v_call: TRBV6-1
clone_size: -

cdr3_aa: CASSPRQGSYEQYF
j_call: TRBJ2-7
v_call: TRBV5-4
clone_size: -

cdr3_aa: CASSPGLGQPQHF
j_call: TRBJ1-5
v_call: TRBV7-6
clone_size: -

cdr3_aa: CASRDKGDEQYF
j_call: TRBJ2-7
v_call: TRBV10-2
clone_size: -

cdr3_aa: CASSTYAGEEKLFF
j_call: TRBJ1-4
v_call: TRBV6-6
clone_size: -

cdr3_aa: CASSLWGGTGTEAFF
j_call: TRBJ1-1
v_call: TRBV27
clone_size: -

cdr3_aa: CASSYSAGSGQETQYF
j_call: TRBJ2-5
v_call: TRBV6-6
clone_size: once

cdr3_aa: CASSIGGGTGAYEQYF
j_call: TRBJ2-7
v_call: TRBV19
clone_size: -

cdr3_aa: CAWTSGHGDGELFF
j_call: TRBJ2-2
v_call: TRBV30
clone_size: -

cdr3_aa: CASRPGVGESPYYEQYF
j_call: TRBJ2-7
v_call: TRBV10-1
clone_size: -

cdr3_aa: CASSHRASYEQYF
j_call: TRBJ2-7
v_call: TRBV6-6
clone_size: -

cdr3_aa: CASTPRSDTQYF
j_call: TRBJ2-3
v_call: TRBV28
clone_size: once

cdr3_aa: CASVPAGGRTEAFF
j_call: TRBJ1-1
v_call: TRBV2
clone_size: few

cdr3_aa: CASSTNRVQAGNQPQHF
j_call: TRBJ1-5
v_call: TRBV19
clone_size: -

cdr3_aa: CASSSRSGGSHETQYF
j_call: TRBJ2-5
v_call: TRBV11-2
clone_size: -

cdr3_aa: CASSPPNRWQEQYF
j_call: TRBJ2-7
v_call: TRBV18
clone_size: -

cdr3_aa: CASSLGRVRHPYEQYF
j_call: TRBJ2-7
v_call: TRBV11-2
clone_size: -

cdr3_aa: CASSSGGTAEKLFF
j_call: TRBJ1-4
v_call: TRBV5-4
clone_size: -

cdr3_aa: CASSLVLAGRTYEQYF
j_call: TRBJ2-7
v_call: TRBV7-9
clone_size: -

cdr3_aa: CASSFLMTGGFTEAFF
j_call: TRBJ1-1
v_call: TRBV5-4
clone_size: -

cdr3_aa: CASSEFLYESYEQYF
j_call: TRBJ2-7
v_call: TRBV6-1
clone_size: -

cdr3_aa: CASRARLTRDSYEQYF
j_call: TRBJ2-7
v_call: TRBV2
clone_size: -

cdr3_aa: CSVVGNTEAFF
j_call: TRBJ1-1
v_call: TRBV29-1
clone_size: -

cdr3_aa: CASSQDIAGHLGSYTF
j_call: TRBJ1-2
v_call: TRBV4-2
clone_size: once

cdr3_aa: CASSSPTGGGEAYEQYF
j_call: TRBJ2-7
v_call: TRBV27
clone_size: -

cdr3_aa: CASSLTGEGENTEAFF
j_call: TRBJ1-1
v_call: TRBV11-3
clone_size: -

cdr3_aa: CAISRYGGINEKLFF
j_call: TRBJ1-4
v_call: TRBV7-6
clone_size: -

cdr3_aa: CAWSAPKQGDEQFF
j_call: TRBJ2-1
v_call: TRBV30
clone_size: few

cdr3_aa: CASSGRDRPAAFF
j_call: TRBJ1-1
v_call: TRBV7-9
clone_size: -

cdr3_aa: CASSQEGYGGVYEQYF
j_call: TRBJ2-7
v_call: TRBV4-2
clone_size: -

cdr3_aa: CASSPSGRAGGANVLTF
j_call: TRBJ2-6
v_call: TRBV7-2
clone_size: -

cdr3_aa: CAWRTGTGATWGYTF
j_call: TRBJ1-2
v_call: TRBV30
clone_size: -

cdr3_aa: CASRLGLYGYTF
j_call: TRBJ1-2
v_call: TRBV19
clone_size: once